These 32 T cell receptor beta chains were all obtained from the same sample, sequenced in a study of response to subunit inactivated influenza vaccine. TCRdb re-called the RT-PCR reads with MiXCR, one entry per CDR3 protein. This table holds 700,000 to 800,000 distinct CDR3 sequences, around 20% found once. Sequenced material: PBMCs from blood, taken 5 days after vaccination. The receptors shown here come from a man aged 50 to 60 who received an inactivated influenza vaccine.

This clonotype has just a few counts. The chain carries TRBV28 and TRBJ2-7, with D hard to call. The CDR3 is made up of 10 amino acids. Germline V gene lookup returns CDR1 MDHEN and CDR2 SYDVKM. Trimming took off 3 bases at V and 10 bases at J, with 7 bases between the two ends. The CDR3 DNA reads TGTGCCAGCAGTTTTCAGGAACAGTACTTC. Its protein product is CASSFQEQYF.

The chain employs TRBV29-1 and TRBJ2-2; tentatively, D is TRBD1 (6 bases). This CDR3 comprises 16 residues. Trimming took 3 bases from V and 0 from J, leaving 14 bases between them. Germline V lookup: CDR1 SQVTM, CDR2 ANQGSEA. The CDR3 nucleotides read TGCAGCGTTGATAGTGACAGGCCTACGAACACCGGGGAGCTGTTTTTT. Amino acid sequence: CSVDSDRPTNTGELFF.

This clonotype was counted at least ten times. The genes are TRBV4-3 and TRBJ2-1, with D possibly being TRBD2 (6 bases). Deletions cut 0 bases from V and 7 bases from J, with 19 bases between. This CDR3 has 17 amino acids. CDR1 LGHNA and CDR2 YSLEER come from the germline V gene. CDR3 in DNA: TGCGCCAGCAGCCAAGACACGCCGGGGAGGTCGGGGAATGAGCAGTTCTTC. It specifies CASSQDTPGRSGNEQFF.

For this clonotype: Compared with germline, one end of the junction differs, possibly owing to a read error. This chain joins TRBV20-1 and TRBJ1-6; weak D call: TRBD1 (5 bases). CDR1 is DFQATT and CDR2 is SNEGSKA in the germline V gene (reference sequence). The CDR3 is made up of 12 amino acids. CDR3 in amino acids: CRASYRNSPLHF. As DNA, the CDR3 is TGCAGGGCTAGTTACAGGAATTCACCCCTCCACTTT.

This clonotype was found once. The genes are TRBV3-1 and TRBJ2-1; D call uncertain. Germline values: CDR1 LGHDT, CDR2 YNNKEL (reference sequence). V shed 0 bases and J shed 10 bases, with 10 bases lying between them. The CDR3 consists of 13 residues. As DNA, the CDR3 is TGTGCCAGCAGCCAAGATAAACGGATCGAGCAGTTCTTC. Its protein is CASSQDKRIEQFF.

J is TRBJ1-2 and V is TRBV5-6; D not resolved. Trimming shortened V by 0 bases and J by 7 bases, and 7 bases separated the two germline ends. The CDR3 is made up of 12 amino acids. CDR1 is SGHDT, CDR2 YYEEEE, per germline. The CDR3 region is CASSLGTAGYTF. For the CDR3, the DNA is TGTGCCAGCAGCTTGGGGACGGCTGGCTACACCTTC.

A few counts support this clonotype. The chain combines TRBV5-1 with TRBJ2-5; D possibly corresponds to TRBD1 (6 bases). V lost 0 bases and J lost 5, with 17 bases in between. In germline, CDR1 is SGHRS, CDR2 YFSETQ. The length of the CDR3 is 16 residues. The CDR3 loop reads CASSLVLGKQGETQYF. CDR3 coding DNA: TGCGCCAGCAGCTTGGTATTAGGGAAGCAGGGGGAGACCCAGTACTTC.

Here the CDR3 DNA reads TGCGCCAGCAGTTGGGGAGGGCTACCACTACGTAGCTCCTACGAGCAGTACTTC. It is translated as CASSWGGLPLRSSYEQYF. This chain joins TRBV5-1 and TRBJ2-7; 7 nucleotides align to TRBD2. The V segment lost 5 bases and the J segment 0 bases; nucleotides outside the gene matches: 17. The CDR3 contains 18 residues. Germline CDR1 reads SGHRS; CDR2 reads YFSETQ.

This clonotype turned up a few times. The DNA for the CDR3 is TGTGCCACCAGCATCGTTCAACCGCGCACAGATACGCAGTATTTT. This translates into CATSIVQPRTDTQYF. V is TRBV15 and J is TRBJ2-3; D is undetermined. Deletions cut 4 bases from V and 1 base from J, with 12 bases between. This CDR3 is 15 amino acids long. Germline assignment: CDR1 LNHNV and CDR2 YYDKDF (reference sequence). The variable domain in full, completed from reference TRBV15 and TRBJ2-3, reads DAMVIQNPRYQVTQFGKPVTLSCSQTLNHNVMYWYQQKSSQAPKLLFHYYDKDFNNEADTPDNFQSRRPNTSFCFLDIRSPGLGDTAMYLCATSIVQPRTDTQYFGPGTRLTVL.

For the CDR3, the DNA is TGTGCCAGCAGCACACCACCAGAGCGGGGGTACCAAGAGACCCAGTACTTC. It yields the protein CASSTPPERGYQETQYF. The chain recombines TRBV7-9 with TRBJ2-5, with TRBD2 matching over 8 bases. Trimming took 5 bases from V and 0 from J; bases not matched to a gene: 11. In germline, CDR1 is SEHNR, CDR2 FQNEAQ (reference sequence). The CDR3 has 17 amino acids.

This sequence joins TRBV7-6 and TRBJ2-5; 9 bases fit TRBD1. After removal of 4 bases from V and 5 bases from J, the junction contained 11 bases not matched to a gene. This CDR3 is built from 16 residues. Germline V gene lookup returns CDR1 SGHVS and CDR2 FNYEAQ. CDR3 sequence: CASSYLIGTGMETQYF. CDR3 bases: TGTGCCAGCAGCTACCTAATTGGGACAGGGATGGAGACCCAGTACTTC.

The chain is built from TRBV4-2 and TRBJ2-3; 7 bases are shared with TRBD1. This CDR3 has 14 residues. V shed 4 bases, J shed 14 bases, and the junction held 15 bases outside the gene matches. CDR1 and CDR2 from the germline V gene are LGHNA and YNFKEQ. CDR3 coding DNA: TGTGCCAGCAGCCTGGACCCTTCAGGGGGAAGTGGGTATTTT. Protein: CASSLDPSGGSGYF.

This clonotype has just a few counts. J is TRBJ2-1 and V is TRBV7-3; D is undetermined. This CDR3 is built from 13 residues. The V gene's germline CDR1 is SGHTA and CDR2 FQGTGA. V was clipped by 5 bases and J by 7 bases, with 12 bases between them. CDR3 sequence reads: CASSPPNGNEQFF. In DNA, the CDR3 is TGTGCCAGCAGCCCTCCGAATGGAAATGAGCAGTTCTTC.

This clonotype appeared a few times. This chain links TRBV28 with TRBJ2-1, with a weak D call TRBD1 (5 bases). Germline V gene sequence: CDR1 MDHEN, CDR2 SYDVKM. Trimming pared 6 bases from V and 10 bases from J, leaving 16 bases between. This CDR3 is built from 13 residues. The CDR3 bases are TGTGCCAGCAGAGAGCAAGGGGAAGACGAGCAGTTCTTC. Translated, it gives CASREQGEDEQFF.

CDR3 DNA sequence: TGTGCCACCAGTGATTTACCCATAAATGAGCAGTTCTTC. Translating it yields CATSDLPINEQFF. The V call is TRBV24-1, the J call TRBJ2-1; D is unclear. CDR1 is KGHDR and CDR2 is SFDVKD in the germline V gene. Trimming stripped 1 base from V and 7 bases from J, with 7 bases between. This CDR3 region has 13 residues.

This rearrangement joins TRBV28 to TRBJ2-7; D is unresolved. CDR1 is MDHEN and CDR2 is SYDVKM in the germline V gene. The ends were cut back, 6 bases at V and 3 bases at J, with 15 bases in the middle. The CDR3 is made up of 14 amino acids. This CDR3 is CASSPRSEIYEQYF. The CDR3 DNA follows: TGTGCCAGCAGCCCCAGGAGTGAAATCTACGAGCAGTACTTC. The variable domain in full, with the rest retrieved from reference TRBV28 and TRBJ2-7, is DVKVTQSSRYLVKRTGEKVFLECVQDMDHENMFWYRQDPGLGLRLIYFSYDVKMKEKGDIPEGYSVSREKKERFSLILESASTNQTSMYLCASSPRSEIYEQYFGPGTRLTVT.

The chain employs TRBV15 and TRBJ2-1, with 9 nucleotides matching TRBD2. The V and J ends lost 6 bases and 4 bases, in that order; junction bases with no gene match: 7. The germline gives CDR1 LNHNV, CDR2 YYDKDF (reference sequence). The CDR3 totals 15 residues. In DNA, the CDR3 is TGTGCCACCAGACCCGCGGGGGGGGCTTACAATGAGCAGTTCTTC. Its translation: CATRPAGGAYNEQFF.

This clonotype was seen only a few times. The chain links TRBV25-1 to TRBJ2-1, with D possibly being TRBD2 (5 bases). This CDR3 region has 14 residues. V dropped 4 bases and J dropped 7 bases, with 14 bases sitting between them. Germline V gene lookup returns CDR1 MGHDK and CDR2 SYGVNS. The CDR3 DNA sequence: TGTGCCAGCAGTGTTTCCGGGGTTAGGAATGAGCAGTTCTTC. As protein: CASSVSGVRNEQFF.

This clonotype has more than one count but fewer than ten. V is TRBV5-1 and J is TRBJ2-1, with a tentative D call TRBD1 (6 bases). V lost 4 bases to trimming and J lost 7 bases, with 15 bases between them. The CDR3 spans 14 residues. Germline CDR1 is SGHRS and CDR2 is YFSETQ. CDR3 protein: CASSLSGVVNEQFF. The CDR3 DNA reads as TGCGCCAGCAGCCTTTCAGGGGTTGTGAATGAGCAGTTCTTC.

The chain is built from TRBV7-2 and TRBJ1-6, with D unresolved. Trimming stripped 5 bases from V and 10 bases from J, with 12 bases between. CDR3 length: 13 amino acids. Germline-derived CDR1 and CDR2 are SGHTA and FQGNSA. The CDR3: CASSPRLLSPLHF. The CDR3 nucleotides are TGTGCCAGCAGCCCCCGCCTCCTCTCACCCCTCCACTTT.

This clonotype was recorded a few times. The rearrangement joins TRBV12-3 or TRBV12-4 to TRBJ2-1, with a possible D match to TRBD2 (5 bases). The CDR3 length is 15 residues. V lost 7 bases and J lost 0, with 13 bases in between. For the CDR3, the DNA is TGTGCCAGCATGGAAAGGGAGAACTCCTACAATGAGCAGTTCTTC. Its translation is CASMERENSYNEQFF.

This clonotype came up many times. This sequence joins TRBV7-2 and TRBJ2-2; D is unclear. The CDR3 contains 14 residues. The V end lost 1 base, the J end lost 3 bases, and 6 bases lay between the germline ends. CDR1 SGHTA and CDR2 FQGNSA come from the germline V gene. The CDR3 loop is CASSLVTYTGELFF. CDR3 coding DNA: TGTGCCAGCAGCTTAGTCACCTACACCGGGGAGCTGTTTTTT.

The table lists this clonotype with a count of one. The V gene is TRBV5-5, the J gene TRBJ2-3, with 7 bases identical to TRBD1. J lost 6 bases, V lost 3 bases, and 10 bases had no gene match. The CDR3 spans 15 residues. The germline CDR1 and CDR2 sequences are SGHKS and YYEKEE (reference sequence). CDR3 sequence (DNA): TGTGCCAGCAGCTGGGGACAGAATAGCCTCGATACGCAGTATTTT. It codes for CASSWGQNSLDTQYF.

This chain joins TRBV4-2 and TRBJ2-5; D gene uncertain. CDR1 is LGHNA, CDR2 YNFKEQ, per germline. V dropped 0 bases and J dropped 0 bases, with 8 bases sitting between them. The length of the CDR3 is 15 residues. Written as DNA, the CDR3 is TGTGCCAGCAGCCAAGAAAACAAATACCAAGAGACCCAGTACTTC. This translates into CASSQENKYQETQYF.

This clonotype was recorded at least ten times. The chain combines TRBV12-3 or TRBV12-4 with TRBJ2-7, with 7 bases aligning to TRBD1. CDR3 length: 12 amino acids. The ends lost 6 bases at V and 6 bases at J; junction bases unmatched: 5. The chain's CDR3 is CASRPAGGEQYF. CDR3 DNA: TGTGCCAGCAGGCCGGCAGGGGGCGAGCAGTACTTC.

This clonotype was seen repeatedly, ten times or more. V is TRBV3-1 and J is TRBJ2-3, with 7 bases identical to TRBD1. The CDR3 totals 14 residues. J was trimmed by 6 bases and V by 2 bases; bases with no gene match: 5. Germline V gene data show CDR1 as LGHDT and CDR2 as YNNKEL (reference sequence). In DNA, the CDR3 is TGTGCCAGCAGCCAATTACAGGGGCCGGATACGCAGTATTTT. Amino acids: CASSQLQGPDTQYF.

This chain joins TRBV10-3 and TRBJ2-5; D call uncertain. Germline V CDR1 and CDR2: ENHRY, SYGVKD. V shed 6 bases and J shed 3 bases, with 8 bases lying between them. CDR3 length equals 12 residues. The CDR3 protein is CAISQEKETQYF. The CDR3 bases are TGTGCCATCAGCCAAGAAAAAGAGACCCAGTACTTC.

The V gene is TRBV7-2, the J gene TRBJ1-4; TRBD1 is a possible D gene (5 bases). The V end was cut by 5 bases, the J end by 1 base, with 11 bases between. The CDR3 length is 15 residues. Per germline, CDR1 SGHTA and CDR2 FQGNSA. The CDR3, as DNA: TGTGCCAGCAGCCCGGGGGGGGGAACTAATGAAAAACTGTTTTTT. This sequence encodes CASSPGGGTNEKLFF.

The chain is built from TRBV3-1 and TRBJ2-7, with D unresolved. This CDR3 spans 12 amino acids. Germline V gene sequence: CDR1 LGHDT, CDR2 YNNKEL (reference sequence). The ends were cut back, 4 bases at V and 4 bases at J, with 8 bases in the middle. The CDR3 DNA follows: TGTGCCAGCAGCCCTAACACGTACGAGCAGTACTTC. Its protein product is CASSPNTYEQYF.

The chain links TRBV20-1 to TRBJ1-2; 8 positions match TRBD1. CDR3 length: 14 amino acids. Germline V gene sequence: CDR1 DFQATT, CDR2 SNEGSKA (reference sequence). The CDR3 region is CRVFQGATYEGYTF. In nucleotides, the CDR3 is TGCAGAGTCTTCCAGGGGGCTACTTATGAAGGCTACACCTTC.

The table lists this clonotype with a few counts. DNA of the CDR3: TGTGCCAGCAGTTCTGGGGGGACAGGGAACTATGGCTACACCTTC. It codes for CASSSGGTGNYGYTF. The chain couples TRBV28 to TRBJ1-2; 9 nucleotides match TRBD1. The CDR3 is 15 amino acids. V trimming: 4 bases; J trimming: 2 bases; junction bases outside the gene matches: 5. Looked up from germline, CDR1 is MDHEN and CDR2 is SYDVKM.

This clonotype came up a few times. The chain carries TRBV24-1 and TRBJ2-2; 7 bases are a match to TRBD1. The CDR3 is 14 amino acids. Germline loops: CDR1 KGHDR, CDR2 SFDVKD. The junction had 5 bases not matched to a gene; V was cut back by 4 bases and J by 7 bases. CDR3 in DNA: TGTGCCACCAGTGAAACAGGGGAAGGCGGGGAGCTGTTTTTT. Its protein is CATSETGEGGELFF.